This T cell receptor (beta chain) was documented in a study of T cell repertoires in aging, cancer and after chemotherapy. A few counts support this clonotype. Its antigen is not identified. Points from the study as a whole: Median generation probability rose over the chemotherapy interval in each cancer cohort, suggesting rebound thymic output.

Rearranged V-D-J TRB sequences were amplified with a mixed TRB-A/B primer pool. MiXCR, applied by TCRdb to the multiplex PCR reads, yields one record per CDR3 protein. This table holds about 1,800 distinct CDR3 sequences, under 35% found once. TCR beta rearrangements were amplified from peripheral blood genomic DNA. Sequencing was done on a sample of blood. This TCR came from a human donor with a solid tumor.

The CDR3 DNA reads as TGTGCCAGCAGCTTAGGGGGGGCCGGGGAGCTGTTTTTT. This encodes CASSLGGAGELFF. The genes are TRBV11-1 and TRBJ2-2; a weak D match, TRBD2 (6 bases). Trimming shortened V by 1 base and J by 6 bases, and 6 bases separated the two germline ends. CDR1 is SGHAT and CDR2 is FQDESV in the germline V gene (reference sequence). The CDR3 has 13 amino acids.